This T cell receptor beta chain was obtained from a study of CD8 T cells in ankylosing spondylitis. As the method for making TCR beta libraries, quantitative 5'-RACE with molecular barcodes was used. TCRdb re-called the 5' RACE reads with MiXCR, one entry per CDR3 protein. The sample records some 340,000 distinct CDR3 sequences, around 15% being singletons. About this clonotype itself: The target antigen is unknown.

Study-level points and caveats: Characteristic, it appeared, of ankylosing spondylitis blood was a TCR beta motif of seven or eight highly homologous variants.

Trimming removed 0 bases at V and 12 bases at J, with 9 bases between. CDR1 is DFQATT and CDR2 is SNEGSKA in the germline V gene (reference sequence). The CDR3 contains 11 residues. The sequencing sample was made of blood, either unsorted or a sorted T cell fraction (not recorded which). The sequence was obtained from a male donor with ankylosing spondylitis or in good health (not recorded which). The chain is built from TRBV20-1 and TRBJ2-1, with D uncertain. CDR3 residues: CSARDDEVQFF. The DNA for the CDR3 is TGCAGTGCTAGAGATGACGAGGTGCAGTTCTTC.